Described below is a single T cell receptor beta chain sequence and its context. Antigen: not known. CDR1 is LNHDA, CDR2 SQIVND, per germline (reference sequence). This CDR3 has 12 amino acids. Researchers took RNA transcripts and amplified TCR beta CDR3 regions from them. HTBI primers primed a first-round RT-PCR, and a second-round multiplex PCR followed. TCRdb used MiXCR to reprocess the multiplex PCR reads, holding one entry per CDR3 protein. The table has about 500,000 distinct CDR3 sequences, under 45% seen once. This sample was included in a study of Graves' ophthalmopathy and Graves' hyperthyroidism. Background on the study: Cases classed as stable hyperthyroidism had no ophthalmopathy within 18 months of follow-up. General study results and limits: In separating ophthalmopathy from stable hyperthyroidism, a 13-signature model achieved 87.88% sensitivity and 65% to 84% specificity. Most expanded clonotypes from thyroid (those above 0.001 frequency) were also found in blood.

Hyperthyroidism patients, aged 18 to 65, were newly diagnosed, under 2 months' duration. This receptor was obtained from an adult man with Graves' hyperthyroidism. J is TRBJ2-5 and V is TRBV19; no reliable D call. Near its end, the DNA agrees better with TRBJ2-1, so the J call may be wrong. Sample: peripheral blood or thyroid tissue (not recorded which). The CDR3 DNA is TGTGCCAGTAGTATTTTGGGGAATGAGCAGTTCTTC. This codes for CASSILGNEQFF.